Below are 28 T cell receptor beta chains sequenced from a single sample in a study of metastatic and nonmetastatic thyroid tumors. TCRdb reprocessed the PCR reads using MiXCR. This sample yields some 40,000 clones, of which about a sixth are seen a single time; 3% to 4.5% belongs to the top ten. Thyroid surgery took place with no prior treatment in any patient. The sequencing sample was made of blood. The receptor set was obtained from a female donor with papillary thyroid cancer or a benign thyroid nodule (not recorded which). Some clones in this sample may be carry-over from other donors' samples.

At least ten counts were recorded for this clone. A read error may be the cause here, since a much bigger clone is one base away. Different DNA sequences within this sample yield the same CDR3. The chain is built from TRBV10-2 and TRBJ1-1; maybe TRBD1 (5 bases). The CDR3 is made up of 13 amino acids. Germline CDR1 reads WSHSY; CDR2 reads SAAADI. V was pared by 4 bases and J by 8 bases, with 14 bases between. The CDR3 sequence is CASSGQRQTEAFF. The CDR3 DNA reads as TGCGCCAGCAGTGGACAGCGGCAAACCGAAGCTTTCTTT.

This clone was observed many times. The CDR3, as DNA: TGTGCCAGCAGCTTGGACAGGCCCTCCTACGAGCAGTACTTC. Translation: CASSLDRPSYEQYF. V usage is TRBV5-6 and J usage is TRBJ2-7, with D perhaps matching TRBD1 (5 bases). The germline V gene has CDR1 SGHDT and CDR2 YYEEEE. Trimming shortened V by 0 bases and J by 0 bases, and 7 bases separated the two germline ends. The CDR3 sequence is 14 residues long.

The genes are TRBV4-1 and TRBJ1-3; no reliable D call. The length of the CDR3 is 18 residues. V was trimmed by 1 base and J by 5 bases, leaving 21 bases between them. Germline lookup yields CDR1 MGHRA and CDR2 YSYEKL. The CDR3 protein is CASSQVVLSTHSRNTIYF. The CDR3 DNA follows: TGCGCCAGCAGCCAAGTTGTATTATCGACACACAGCCGAAACACCATATATTTT.

This clone was found many times. The chain uses TRBV6-2 or TRBV6-3 and TRBJ2-4; 7 bases fit TRBD1. CDR3 length equals 14 residues. CDR1 is MNHEY and CDR2 is SVGEGT in the germline V gene. J was trimmed by 1 base and V by 10 bases; bases with no gene match: 7. In nucleotides, the CDR3 is TGTGCCACCCAGGGGGTAGATGCCAAAAACATTCAGTACTTC. This encodes CATQGVDAKNIQYF.

In this sample, this clone turned up many times. The chain employs TRBV28 and TRBJ2-5; 11 nucleotides line up with TRBD2. V was clipped by 4 bases and J by 0 bases; unmatched bases: 16. The CDR3 consists of 20 residues. Germline V gene lookup returns CDR1 MDHEN and CDR2 SYDVKM. CDR3: CASSSWSATSGASYQETQYF. CDR3 DNA: TGTGCCAGCAGTTCCTGGAGTGCGACTAGCGGGGCCTCGTACCAAGAGACCCAGTACTTC.

This clone has ten or more counts. The genes are TRBV7-8 and TRBJ2-5; no clear D. Trimming removed 0 bases at V and 1 base at J, with 9 bases between. From germline, CDR1 is SGHVS and CDR2 FQNEAQ. The CDR3 extends over 15 amino acids. The CDR3 DNA follows: TGTGCCAGCAGCTTAGCGGTCGGTATCCAAGAGACCCAGTACTTC. Its protein product is CASSLAVGIQETQYF.

V usage is TRBV16 and J usage is TRBJ2-6; D remains unclear. The CDR3 has 16 residues. Trimming stripped 4 bases from V and 2 bases from J, with 12 bases between. Germline CDR1 is KGHSY and CDR2 is FQNENV. CDR3 bases: TGTGCCAGCAGCCCCCTGGTTGGTACTGGGGCCAACGTCCTGACTTTC. It is translated as CASSPLVGTGANVLTF.

There are many counts of this clone. This rearrangement joins TRBV19 to TRBJ1-5; 9 nucleotides line up with TRBD1. Germline-derived CDR1 and CDR2 are LNHDA and SQIVND (reference sequence). The length of the CDR3 is 17 residues. Losses at the gene ends were 9 bases for V and 3 bases for J; bases not matched to a gene: 15. The CDR3 DNA is TGTGCCAGCCGACTCACTCCCGGGACAGGGCACAATCAGCCCCAGCATTTT. It encodes CASRLTPGTGHNQPQHF.

This clone was recorded many times. V is TRBV20-1 and J is TRBJ2-1; D call uncertain. With 2 bases removed from V and 0 bases from J, the gap between germline ends came to 14 bases. Germline V gene sequence: CDR1 DFQATT, CDR2 SNEGSKA (reference sequence). The CDR3 has 16 residues. This CDR3 reads CSARPPTQSSYNEQFF. The DNA of the CDR3 is TGCAGTGCTAGACCTCCCACGCAAAGCTCCTACAATGAGCAGTTCTTC.

Many counts were recorded for this clone. J is TRBJ2-1 and V is TRBV11-3; D is unclear. The CDR3 length is 14 residues. Germline CDR1 SGHNT, CDR2 YENEEA. The germline V and J ends were trimmed by 5 bases and 12 bases, with 20 bases remaining between them. This chain's CDR3 is CASSPSDPDKGQFF. In nucleotides, the CDR3 is TGTGCCAGCAGCCCCTCGGACCCTGATAAGGGGCAGTTCTTC.

The table lists this clone with many counts. The same CDR3 arises from other DNA sequences in this sample as well. The gene calls are TRBV30 and TRBJ1-6, with D hard to call. Trimming left V 4 bases short and J 0 bases short, with 10 bases between. Looked up from germline, CDR1 is GTSNPN and CDR2 is SVGIG (reference sequence). CDR3 length equals 15 residues. The CDR3 nucleotides are TGTGCCTGGACGGCAGGACTCTCCTATAATTCACCCCTCCACTTT. Its protein is CAWTAGLSYNSPLHF.

In this sample, this clone turned up many times. The CDR3 DNA follows: TGTGCCAGCAGCGTTGACAGGCTGAACACTGAAGCTTTCTTT. Its translation: CASSVDRLNTEAFF. V is TRBV6-1 and J is TRBJ1-1, with a tentative D call TRBD1 (6 bases). Germline lookup yields CDR1 MNHNS and CDR2 SASEGT. Trimming stripped 6 bases from V and 0 bases from J, with 11 bases between. This CDR3 contains 14 residues.

This clone was detected ten times or more. The CDR3 nucleotides are TGTGCCAGCAGTGGAACAGGGGCGTTTAGGGGTGAGCAGTTCTTC. It specifies CASSGTGAFRGEQFF. The chain combines TRBV6-4 with TRBJ2-1, with 7 bases fitting TRBD1. Germline values: CDR1 MRHNA, CDR2 SNTAGT. Germline trimming cut 4 bases from V and 9 bases from J; bases unmatched to any gene: 12. This CDR3 is built from 15 residues.

With regard to this clone: A read error may account for a junction end that differs from germline. The V gene is TRBV29-1, the J gene TRBJ2-7; D is tentatively TRBD1 or TRBD2 (6 bases each). This CDR3 spans 16 amino acids. CDR1 SQVTM and CDR2 ANQGSEA come from the germline V gene. CDR3 sequence (DNA): TGCAGCGTTCATTCACGATCTCCGGGGGCCATAGGCGAGCATTACTTC. This translates into CSVHSRSPGAIGEHYF.

This clone was observed a handful of times. The chain is built from TRBV6-6 and TRBJ1-2; D gene unclear. Per germline, CDR1 MNHNY and CDR2 SVGAGI (reference sequence). This CDR3 spans 13 amino acids. Trimming cost V 0 bases and J 10 bases, with 12 bases left between them. The CDR3 spells CASSYSKIHVYTF. CDR3 in DNA: TGTGCCAGCAGTTACTCGAAAATCCATGTCTACACCTTC.

At least ten counts were recorded for this clone. This chain uses TRBV6-1 with TRBJ1-2, with 7 bases lining up with TRBD1. Trimming at V came to 6 bases and at J to 8 bases, leaving 12 bases not matched to a gene. Germline V CDR1 and CDR2: MNHNS, SASEGT. The CDR3 runs 14 residues. CDR3 DNA sequence: TGTGCCAGCAGCCTGCCCGGGACAGCCTTGGGCTACACCTTC. Protein product: CASSLPGTALGYTF.

At least ten counts were recorded for this clone. The rearrangement links TRBV28 to TRBJ2-5; 7 nucleotides agree with TRBD1. Germline V gene data show CDR1 as MDHEN and CDR2 as SYDVKM. V was clipped by 2 bases and J by 1 base; unmatched bases: 1. This CDR3 comprises 14 residues. This chain's CDR3 is CASSLGDSQETQYF. For the CDR3, the DNA is TGTGCCAGCAGTTTAGGGGACAGCCAAGAGACCCAGTACTTC.

This clone is labeled as medium-sized. The V gene is TRBV6-1, the J gene TRBJ1-5; the D gene is possibly TRBD1 (6 bases). V lost 8 bases and J lost 7, with 21 bases in between. CDR3 length: 15 residues. Germline-derived CDR1 and CDR2 are MNHNS and SASEGT. In nucleotides, the CDR3 is TGTGCCAGCTCAGAAGGGGGGGGCGTCGGGCAGCCCCAGCATTTT. Its protein is CASSEGGGVGQPQHF.

In its sample, this clone was seen many times. The CDR3 DNA follows: TGTGCCAGCAGCTTACAGGGACTCATTGGGTTCGATGAGCAGTTCTTC. Residues: CASSLQGLIGFDEQFF. The V call is TRBV11-2, the J call TRBJ2-1, with D perhaps matching TRBD2 (6 bases). The germline V gene has CDR1 SGHAT and CDR2 FQNNGV. This CDR3 has 16 residues. Between the trimmed V and J ends, which lost 2 bases and 8 bases, there was a span of 19 bases.

This clone showed up many times. The rearrangement uses TRBV7-9 and TRBJ1-2; D gene ambiguous. Germline-derived CDR1 and CDR2 are SEHNR and FQNEAQ (reference sequence). The CDR3 sequence is 12 residues long. V was pared by 5 bases and J by 2 bases, with 6 bases between. In nucleotides, the CDR3 is TGTGCCAGCAGCCTGGACAACTATGGCTACACCTTC. This encodes CASSLDNYGYTF.

J is TRBJ1-1 and V is TRBV30, with 10 bases matching TRBD1. Germline lookup yields CDR1 GTSNPN and CDR2 SVGIG (reference sequence). The CDR3 covers 14 residues. V lost 5 bases to trimming and J lost 1 base; unmatched junction nucleotides: 4. Here the CDR3 DNA reads TGTGCCTGGTCGACAGGGGGCGCGAACACTGAAGCTTTCTTT. Protein sequence: CAWSTGGANTEAFF.

At least ten counts were recorded for this clone. V gene TRBV2 combines with J gene TRBJ2-7; 10 bases agree with TRBD1. Germline trimming cut 7 bases from V and 6 bases from J; bases unmatched to any gene: 12. Germline V gene sequence: CDR1 SNHLY, CDR2 FYNNEI. CDR3 size: 15 residues. The chain's CDR3 is CASMNGDRGLREQYF. The CDR3 DNA follows: TGTGCCAGCATGAATGGAGACAGGGGGCTTCGCGAGCAGTACTTC.

This clone was found a few times. The gene calls are TRBV2 and TRBJ2-2; no reliable D call. The V end was cut by 7 bases, the J end by 1 base, with 7 bases between. Germline-derived CDR1 and CDR2 are SNHLY and FYNNEI. This CDR3 spans 13 amino acids. The CDR3 spells CASTHMNTGELFF. DNA of the CDR3: TGTGCCAGCACCCATATGAACACCGGGGAGCTGTTTTTT.

Here the CDR3 reads CASRPFHSSGSVIEQYF. The CDR3 nucleotides are TGTGCCAGCAGACCGTTTCATTCTAGCGGGAGCGTAATCGAGCAGTACTTC. The rearrangement uses TRBV6-2 or TRBV6-3 and TRBJ2-7, with 10 bases that match TRBD2. Trimming at V came to 6 bases and at J to 6 bases, leaving 17 bases not matched to a gene. CDR1 is MNHEY, CDR2 SVGEGT, per germline. The CDR3 extends over 17 amino acids.

The rearrangement joins TRBV6-2 or TRBV6-3 to TRBJ1-1; D call uncertain. The V end lost 7 bases, the J end lost 3 bases, and 18 bases lay between the germline ends. Per germline, CDR1 MNHEY and CDR2 SVGEGT. The CDR3 covers 15 residues. CDR3 region: CASIGRRSADTEAFF. The CDR3 DNA reads as TGTGCCAGCATTGGCAGGCGGTCTGCGGACACTGAAGCTTTCTTT.

The table lists this clone with many counts. V is TRBV3-1 and J is TRBJ1-2; unclear D gene. The ends were cut back, 7 bases at V and 5 bases at J, with 26 bases in the middle. From germline, CDR1 is LGHDT and CDR2 YNNKEL (reference sequence). This CDR3 has 17 residues. The DNA of the CDR3 is TGTGCCAGCACCTCATCCATGACAAGGCAGCCTGAATATGGCTACACCTTC. Its protein product is CASTSSMTRQPEYGYTF. Variable domain in full (rest from reference TRBV3-1 and TRBJ1-2): DTAVSQTPKYLVTQMGNDKSIKCEQNLGHDTMYWYKQDSKKFLKIMFSYNNKELIINETVPNRFSPKSPDKAHLNLHINSLELGDSAVYFCASTSSMTRQPEYGYTFGSGTRLTVV.

Many counts were recorded for this clone. The genes are TRBV20-1 and TRBJ2-1; 10 positions agree with TRBD1. Trimming removed 0 bases from V and 3 bases from J; junction bases left unmatched: 5. CDR3 length: 16 amino acids. Germline V CDR1 and CDR2: DFQATT, SNEGSKA (reference sequence). The DNA of the CDR3 is TGCAGTGCTAGAGATACGGGGGACAGGGGCTACAATGAGCAGTTCTTC. Protein product: CSARDTGDRGYNEQFF.

This clone was counted only a few times. The chain carries TRBV11-2 and TRBJ1-2, with D possibly matching TRBD1 (6 bases). The V and J ends lost 4 bases and 6 bases respectively, with 15 bases between them. Germline assignment: CDR1 SGHAT and CDR2 FQNNGV. The CDR3 totals 14 residues. Here the CDR3 reads CASSSHTGFDGYTF. In DNA, the CDR3 is TGTGCCAGCAGCTCTCACACAGGGTTTGATGGCTACACCTTC. Full variable domain (remainder filled in from reference TRBV11-2 and TRBJ1-2): EAGVAQSPRYKIIEKRQSVAFWCNPISGHATLYWYQQILGQGPKLLIQFQNNGVVDDSQLPKDRFSAERLKGVDSTLKIQPAKLEDSAVYLCASSSHTGFDGYTFGSGTRLTVV.